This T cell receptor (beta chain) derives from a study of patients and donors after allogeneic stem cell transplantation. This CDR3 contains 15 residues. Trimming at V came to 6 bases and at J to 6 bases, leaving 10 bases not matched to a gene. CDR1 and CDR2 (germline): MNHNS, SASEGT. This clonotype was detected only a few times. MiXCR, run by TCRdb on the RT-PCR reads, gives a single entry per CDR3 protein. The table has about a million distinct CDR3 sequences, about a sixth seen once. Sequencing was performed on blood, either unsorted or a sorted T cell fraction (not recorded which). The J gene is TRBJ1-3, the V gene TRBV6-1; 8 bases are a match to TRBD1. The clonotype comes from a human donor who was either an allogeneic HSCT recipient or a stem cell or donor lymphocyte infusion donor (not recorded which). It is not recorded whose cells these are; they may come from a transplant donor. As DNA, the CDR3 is TGTGCCAGCAGCAGGACAGGGAGCTCAGAAAACACCATATATTTT. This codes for CASSRTGSSENTIYF.